What follows are 11 T cell receptor beta chains derived from one specimen sequenced in a study of blood T cell repertoires in COVID-19. The protocol was immunoSEQ multiplex PCR, while the TCRdb copy is restricted to in-frame clones and leaves out a portion. The sample has around 200,000 clones; 70% to 85% are singletons. The sample was peripheral blood. The source of these receptors is a human donor in a cohort sampled during active COVID-19.

This chain connects TRBV7-9 to TRBJ1-2; the D is unclear. CDR3 size: 14 residues. V lost 0 bases to trimming and J lost 1 base, with 6 bases between them. CDR1 SEHNR and CDR2 FQNEAQ come from the germline V gene (reference sequence). Here the CDR3 DNA reads TGTGCCAGCAGCTTAGCGCAGAATAACTATGGCTACACCTTC. Amino acid sequence: CASSLAQNNYGYTF.

The rearrangement links TRBV6-1 to TRBJ1-5; D call uncertain. Looked up from germline, CDR1 is MNHNS and CDR2 is SASEGT. Trimming took 4 bases from V and 0 from J, leaving 13 bases between them. This CDR3 has 16 residues. CDR3 sequence: CASSGSRWFSNQPQHF. The CDR3 DNA reads as TGTGCCAGCAGTGGTTCGCGCTGGTTTAGCAATCAGCCCCAGCATTTT.

The chain uses TRBV28 and TRBJ1-4; 8 nucleotides line up with TRBD1. The junction had 8 bases not matched to a gene; V was cut back by 5 bases and J by 3 bases. The V gene's germline CDR1 is MDHEN and CDR2 SYDVKM. The CDR3 spans 16 residues. The CDR3 spells CASSLYGQGANEKLFF. CDR3 bases: TGTGCCAGCAGTCTATATGGACAGGGCGCTAATGAAAAACTGTTTTTT.

This chain joins TRBV6-6 and TRBJ2-1, with 10 positions matching TRBD2. The trim removed 8 bases at V and 5 bases at J, leaving 12 bases unmatched. The CDR3 extends over 16 amino acids. CDR1 is MNHNY and CDR2 is SVGAGI in the germline V gene (reference sequence). The CDR3 nucleotides read TGTGCCAGCCGACTTGGGAGCGGGGGGGCCCACAATGAGCAGTTCTTC. Protein: CASRLGSGGAHNEQFF.

The chain has TRBV29-1 and TRBJ2-7, with no clear D. CDR1 and CDR2 (germline): SQVTM, ANQGSEA. The CDR3 is made up of 11 amino acids. V was trimmed by 4 bases and J by 5 bases, leaving 9 bases between them. In DNA form, the CDR3 reads TGCAGCGTTGGAGAGGAGAACGAGCAGTACTTC. Encoded protein: CSVGEENEQYF.

This clone was found once. The chain links TRBV6-5 to TRBJ1-4; the match to TRBD1 covers 7 bases. The CDR3 totals 14 residues. In germline, CDR1 is MNHEY, CDR2 SVGAGI. V lost 5 bases to trimming and J lost 5 bases; unmatched junction nucleotides: 5. CDR3 DNA: TGTGCCAGCAGTCACCGGGACAGAAATGAAAAACTGTTTTTT. Its translation is CASSHRDRNEKLFF.

J is TRBJ2-7 and V is TRBV5-1; 12 bases are shared with TRBD1. J lost 6 bases, V lost 0 bases, and 10 bases had no gene match. The CDR3 extends over 17 amino acids. Germline assignment: CDR1 SGHRS and CDR2 YFSETQ. The CDR3 bases are TGCGCCAGCAGCTTGGGTGTGGGGACAGGGGGCCAGGGCGAGCAGTACTTC. Protein product: CASSLGVGTGGQGEQYF.

The genes are TRBV18 and TRBJ2-1, with 7 bases matching TRBD1. With 1 base clipped from V and 2 bases from J, the junction kept 5 bases outside the gene matches. This CDR3 has 16 residues. Per the germline V gene, CDR1 is KGHSH and CDR2 is LQKENI. CDR3 loop: CASSPLGTEPYNEQFF. The DNA for the CDR3 is TGTGCCAGCTCACCACTCGGGACAGAACCCTACAATGAGCAGTTCTTC. The entire variable domain, with the rest obtained from reference TRBV18 and TRBJ2-1, is as follows: NAGVMQNPRHLVRRRGQEARLRCSPMKGHSHVYWYRQLPEEGLKFMVYLQKENIIDESGMPKERFSAEFPKEGPSILRIQQVVRGDSAAYFCASSPLGTEPYNEQFFGPGTRLTVL.

This clone was observed a single time. The V and J genes are TRBV7-9 and TRBJ2-7, with D perhaps matching TRBD1 (6 bases). This CDR3 spans 16 amino acids. Germline-derived CDR1 and CDR2 are SEHNR and FQNEAQ (reference sequence). With 5 bases removed from V and 3 bases from J, the gap between germline ends came to 20 bases. The CDR3 loop is CASSPGPDRVYYEQYF. CDR3 DNA sequence: TGTGCCAGCAGCCCCGGCCCGGACAGAGTCTACTACGAGCAGTACTTC.

V usage is TRBV2 and J usage is TRBJ1-2; 8 positions match TRBD1. The CDR3 consists of 14 residues. The ends lost 6 bases at V and 2 bases at J; junction bases unmatched: 5. Germline assignment: CDR1 SNHLY and CDR2 FYNNEI. Here the CDR3 reads CASRGQGVNYGYTF. CDR3 in DNA: TGTGCCAGCAGAGGACAGGGAGTAAACTATGGCTACACCTTC.

The J gene is TRBJ2-7, the V gene TRBV19; TRBD2 aligns across 8 bases. The CDR3 is made up of 14 amino acids. Losses at the gene ends were 6 bases for V and 3 bases for J; bases not matched to a gene: 7. Germline CDR1 LNHDA, CDR2 SQIVND (reference sequence). The CDR3 loop reads CASSPKRGIYEQYF. CDR3 nucleotide sequence: TGTGCCAGTAGCCCAAAGCGGGGGATCTACGAGCAGTACTTC.